A selection of T cell receptor beta chains follows, all from one sample in a study of CD8 T cells in ankylosing spondylitis. TCRdb independently ran MiXCR on the 5' RACE reads; one entry per CDR3 protein. This sample carries 200,000 to 250,000 distinct CDR3 sequences, around 10% of them seen once, and the ten largest clones take approximately 6.6%. Sample: blood, either unsorted or a sorted T cell fraction (not recorded which). Receptors originate from a male donor with ankylosing spondylitis or in good health (not recorded which). Both conserved end residues are part of each CDR3. A D gene is named only where the DNA matches it firmly. Clone sizes are given selectively: once, few, many, or a class where the clone is expanded.

clone size,J gene,V gene,D gene,CDR3 DNA,CDR3 protein
many,TRBJ2-2,TRBV4-2,TRBD2,TGTGCCAGCAGCCAGAAAACCGCGCAGCGGGGGGGCACCGGGGAGCTGTTTTTT,CASSQKTAQRGGTGELFF
many,TRBJ2-3,TRBV9,.,TGTGCCAGCACCGAAGGGCAGACCACAGATACGCAGTATTTT,CASTEGQTTDTQYF
.,TRBJ2-7,TRBV7-9,.,TGTGCCAGCAGCTTCGGTTCCGAGCAGTACTTC,CASSFGSEQYF
.,TRBJ2-2,TRBV4-2,TRBD2,TGTGCCAGCAGCCTGGAACTAGCGGGGGTGACCGGGGAGCTGTTTTTT,CASSLELAGVTGELFF
.,TRBJ2-1,TRBV28,.,TGTGCCAGCAGTAGGGCAGGGGGGTTATACAATGAGCAGTTCTTC,CASSRAGGLYNEQFF
many,TRBJ2-3,TRBV2,TRBD2,TGTGCCACCACAGGACTAGCGGGGGGGCTTGGCGATACGCAGTATTTT,CATTGLAGGLGDTQYF
many,TRBJ2-7,TRBV7-6,.,TGTGCCAGCAGCTTAGAAGAACCAGCCGGCTACGAGCAGTACTTC,CASSLEEPAGYEQYF
many,TRBJ2-1,TRBV5-1,.,TGCGCCAGCAGCGTACACCGGGACAATGAGCAGTTCTTC,CASSVHRDNEQFF
.,TRBJ2-3,TRBV18,.,TGTGCCAGCTCACCACGAGGCACAGATACGCAGTATTTT,CASSPRGTDTQYF
.,TRBJ1-2,TRBV29-1,.,TGCAGCGTTGAAGGCAGGGCAAATGGCTACACCTTC,CSVEGRANGYTF
.,TRBJ1-5,TRBV7-9,.,TGTGCCAGCAGCACCGACAGGAATCAGCCCCAGCATTTT,CASSTDRNQPQHF
many,TRBJ1-2,TRBV4-1,.,TGCGCCAGCAGCCAAGGGAAGGGAGCGAACTATGGCTACACCTTC,CASSQGKGANYGYTF
many,TRBJ1-6,TRBV7-9,.,TGTGCCAGCAGCTTAGCGAATTCACCCCTCCACTTT,CASSLANSPLHF
many,TRBJ2-4,TRBV5-1,TRBD2,TGCGCCAGCAGCCGTCGCGGGGAGGGCGGAAACATTCAGTACTTC,CASSRRGEGGNIQYF
.,TRBJ2-7,TRBV9,TRBD1,TGTGCCAGTGGTGAAGGGGACAGCAACGAGCAGTACTTC,CASGEGDSNEQYF
.,TRBJ2-1,TRBV20-1,TRBD2,TGCAGTGCCGGGACTAGCGGGACCTTAAGCCGTAATGAGCAGTTCTTC,CSAGTSGTLSRNEQFF
many,TRBJ2-1,TRBV15,.,TGTGCCACCAGCAGAGAGACCCCCTACAATGAGCAGTTCTTC,CATSRETPYNEQFF
.,TRBJ1-4,TRBV23-1,TRBD1,TGCGCCAGCAGTCAATCGTCAATAGGACAGGGCCCGACAAGAATAGAAAAACTGTTTTTT,CASSQSSIGQGPTRIEKLFF
.,TRBJ2-3,TRBV7-6,TRBD2,TGTGCCAGCAGCCCGAGCGGGAGGGCAATTATAACAGATACGCAGTATTTT,CASSPSGRAIITDTQYF
few,TRBJ2-3,TRBV19,TRBD1,TGTGCCAGTGGACCATCGGACAGGGCGCAGTATTTT,CASGPSDRAQYF
few,TRBJ1-2,TRBV7-2,.,TGTGCCAGCAGCTTGAACGGACCCTATGGCTACACCTTC,CASSLNGPYGYTF
many,TRBJ1-6,TRBV5-1,.,TGCGCCAGCAGCTTTAGCCACGTCTCCTATAATTCACCCCTCCACTTT,CASSFSHVSYNSPLHF
few,TRBJ2-7,TRBV5-1,.,TGCGCCAGCAGCTCAGGGGCATCGACGACCTACGAGCAGTACTTC,CASSSGASTTYEQYF
many,TRBJ2-5,TRBV20-1,.,TGCAGTGCTAGGGGACTTCAGCTCAGCGAGACCCAGTACTTC,CSARGLQLSETQYF
.,TRBJ2-3,TRBV20-1,.,TGCAGTGCTAGAGTCTCGGGACCCACAGATACGCAGTATTTT,CSARVSGPTDTQYF
.,TRBJ1-2,TRBV20-1,TRBD1,TGCAGTGCTAGTTTAACAGGGGATGGCTATGACTACACCTTC,CSASLTGDGYDYTF
many,TRBJ2-5,TRBV6-5,TRBD1,TGTGCCAGCAGTTACTCGAAGGACAGGGAGGTCTCGGAGACCCAGTACTTC,CASSYSKDREVSETQYF